Below, 18 T cell receptor beta chains from the same sample are listed, as sequenced in a study of shared clonotypes between healthy human individuals. The method was immunoSEQ multiplex PCR; TCRdb's version includes in-frame clones alone and lacks a portion of them. Among about 2.1 million clones listed, around 95% were seen once. The naive CD8 population came from CD45RO-negative cells selected for CCR7, without terminally differentiated effector memory CD45RA+ cells. The sequenced sample consisted of naive CD8+ T cells from PBMCs. The source is a man aged 18 to 29 in good health. Some clones in this sample may be carry-over from other donors' samples.

This chain connects TRBV30 to TRBJ1-5; 10 positions agree with TRBD1. Unmatched junction bases numbered 4, after V lost 3 bases and J lost 5 bases. CDR1 is GTSNPN and CDR2 is SVGIG in the germline V gene (reference sequence). The CDR3 runs to 14 residues. The CDR3 here is CAWSAGTGDQPQHF. Written as DNA, the CDR3 is TGTGCCTGGAGCGCTGGGACAGGGGATCAGCCCCAGCATTTT.

This clone was counted a few times. This chain connects TRBV27 to TRBJ1-2; weak D call: TRBD1 (6 bases). Germline V gene data show CDR1 as MNHEY and CDR2 as SMNVEV (reference sequence). V dropped 3 bases and J dropped 10 bases, with 18 bases sitting between them. This CDR3 has 14 residues. The CDR3 protein is CASSFKGVKLDYTF. The CDR3 DNA sequence: TGTGCCAGCAGTTTTAAGGGGGTGAAGCTCGACTACACCTTC.

This clone was counted only a few times. The genes are TRBV19 and TRBJ2-1; D may be TRBD2 (6 bases). V was pared by 3 bases and J by 9 bases, with 15 bases between. This CDR3 region has 14 residues. CDR1 LNHDA and CDR2 SQIVND come from the germline V gene (reference sequence). CDR3 protein: CASSIHRESTEQFF. CDR3 in DNA: TGTGCCAGTAGTATCCATCGGGAGTCGACTGAGCAGTTCTTC.

The chain carries TRBV7-6 and TRBJ2-3; D is uncertain. Trimming took off 5 bases at V and 6 bases at J, with 18 bases between the two ends. The germline V gene encodes CDR1 SGHVS and CDR2 FNYEAQ. The length of the CDR3 is 15 residues. The CDR3: CASSPLDPRSDTQYF. CDR3 DNA sequence: TGTGCCAGCAGCCCCCTGGACCCCCGTTCGGATACGCAGTATTTT. The whole variable domain, filled in from reference TRBV7-6 and TRBJ2-3, reads GAGVSQSPRYKVTKRGQDVALRCDPISGHVSLYWYRQALGQGPEFLTYFNYEAQQDKSGLPNDRFSAERPEGSISTLTIQRTEQRDSAMYRCASSPLDPRSDTQYFGPGTRLTVL.

The chain carries TRBV28 and TRBJ2-5, with D unclear. The CDR3 spans 14 residues. V was clipped by 3 bases and J by 4 bases, with 12 bases between them. The V gene's germline CDR1 is MDHEN and CDR2 SYDVKM. The CDR3 protein is CASSLVPTGETQYF. CDR3 nucleotide sequence: TGTGCCAGCAGTTTGGTACCGACGGGAGAGACCCAGTACTTC.

The chain recombines TRBV25-1 with TRBJ2-5; TRBD2 aligns across 7 bases. TRBJ2-7 explains the end of the DNA better; the J call may be wrong. From germline, CDR1 is MGHDK and CDR2 SYGVNS. The CDR3 has 14 residues. In DNA, the CDR3 is TGTGCCAGCGTGCGGGAGAAACCGCCCTACGAGCAGTACTTC. It codes for CASVREKPPYEQYF.

This chain joins TRBV7-8 and TRBJ2-1; D may be TRBD1 or TRBD2 (5 bases each). This CDR3 has 16 amino acids. Germline lookup yields CDR1 SGHVS and CDR2 FQNEAQ. The ends were cut back, 3 bases at V and 4 bases at J, with 16 bases in the middle. CDR3: CASSFPGLILYNEQFF. The CDR3 nucleotides read TGTGCCAGCAGCTTCCCGGGGCTGATATTATACAATGAGCAGTTCTTC.

CDR3 DNA sequence: TGTGCCAGTAGCCCTGTAGGGAGCTACGAGCAGTACTTC. It is translated as CASSPVGSYEQYF. The V call is TRBV19, the J call TRBJ2-7, with D possibly TRBD2 on 5 matching bases. CDR1 and CDR2 from the germline V gene are LNHDA and SQIVND (reference sequence). The CDR3 is 13 amino acids. The V gene lost 6 bases and the J gene lost 3 bases, with 12 bases spanning the gap. The full variable domain, in which reference TRBV19 and TRBJ2-7 provide the parts outside the CDR3, is DGGITQSPKYLFRKEGQNVTLSCEQNLNHDAMYWYRQDPGQGLRLIYYSQIVNDFQKGDIAEGYSVSREKKESFPLTVTSAQKNPTAFYLCASSPVGSYEQYFGPGTRLTVT.

The V call is TRBV13, the J call TRBJ2-5, with a weak D call TRBD1 (6 bases). The germline V and J ends were trimmed by 5 bases and 2 bases, with 15 bases remaining between them. The V gene's germline CDR1 is PRHDT and CDR2 FYEKMQ (reference sequence). This CDR3 is 15 amino acids long. This CDR3 reads CASSPRPTGQETQYF. For the CDR3, the DNA is TGTGCCAGCAGCCCGCGTCCGACAGGTCAAGAGACCCAGTACTTC.

The rearrangement joins TRBV27 to TRBJ2-5, with a possible D match to TRBD2 (5 bases). V dropped 5 bases and J dropped 5 bases, with 18 bases sitting between them. CDR3 length equals 15 residues. CDR1 and CDR2 (germline): MNHEY, SMNVEV (reference sequence). CDR3 sequence (DNA): TGTGCCAGCAGTCCCATCCCCCGGGGAGTGGAGACCCAGTACTTC. It codes for CASSPIPRGVETQYF.

This clone was detected only a few times. Here the CDR3 DNA reads TGTGCCAGTAGTACGGGAGGCAGCGGTCCGGCCGAGCAGTACTTC. Residues: CASSTGGSGPAEQYF. This sequence joins TRBV19 and TRBJ2-7, with 7 bases identical to TRBD2. The CDR3 runs to 15 residues. The germline CDR1 and CDR2 sequences are LNHDA and SQIVND (reference sequence). V lost 4 bases and J lost 6; bases outside the gene matches: 12. The full variable domain, completed using reference TRBV19 and TRBJ2-7, is DGGITQSPKYLFRKEGQNVTLSCEQNLNHDAMYWYRQDPGQGLRLIYYSQIVNDFQKGDIAEGYSVSREKKESFPLTVTSAQKNPTAFYLCASSTGGSGPAEQYFGPGTRLTVT.

The chain links TRBV11-2 to TRBJ2-3; 14 nucleotides agree with TRBD2. With 1 base clipped from V and 2 bases from J, the junction kept 5 bases outside the gene matches. CDR3 length equals 18 residues. Germline CDR1 SGHAT, CDR2 FQNNGV. This chain's CDR3 is CASSLGLAGGRPTDTQYF. The CDR3 coding sequence is TGTGCCAGCAGCTTAGGACTAGCGGGGGGGCGGCCCACAGATACGCAGTATTTT.

The rearrangement links TRBV19 to TRBJ2-3, with TRBD2 identical over 8 bases. V lost 6 bases, J lost 4 bases, and 9 bases stayed unmatched. This CDR3 has 15 amino acids. Germline CDR1 is LNHDA and CDR2 is SQIVND (reference sequence). This chain's CDR3 is CASSEQREIPDTQYF. The CDR3 DNA sequence: TGTGCCAGTAGCGAACAGCGGGAGATACCAGATACGCAGTATTTT.

The J gene is TRBJ2-3, the V gene TRBV9; 8 bases match TRBD1. This CDR3 comprises 14 residues. V lost 2 bases, J lost 3 bases, and 2 bases stayed unmatched. CDR1 and CDR2 from the germline V gene are SGDLS and YYNGEE. CDR3 loop: CASSVDRVTDTQYF. The DNA for the CDR3 is TGTGCCAGCAGCGTGGACAGGGTTACAGATACGCAGTATTTT. Combining the CDR3 with reference TRBV9 and TRBJ2-3 gives the whole variable domain DSGVTQTPKHLITATGQRVTLRCSPRSGDLSVYWYQQSLDQGLQFLIQYYNGEERAKGNILERFSAQQFPDLHSELNLSSLELGDSALYFCASSVDRVTDTQYFGPGTRLTVL.

This chain connects TRBV9 to TRBJ1-1; D is uncertain. The CDR3 runs to 13 residues. From germline, CDR1 is SGDLS and CDR2 YYNGEE. V lost 5 bases, J lost 3 bases, and 11 bases lay in between. CDR3 DNA: TGTGCCAGCAGGAGAGACGCGGACACTGAAGCTTTCTTT. Amino acid sequence: CASRRDADTEAFF.

The J gene is TRBJ2-2, the V gene TRBV4-2; TRBD1 matches 7 bases. The CDR3 covers 16 residues. Germline V gene sequence: CDR1 LGHNA, CDR2 YNFKEQ. The V gene end was trimmed by 4 bases and the J gene end by 2 bases; junction bases not matched to a gene: 7. CDR3 in amino acids: CASSLPGTVNTGELFF. The DNA for the CDR3 is TGTGCCAGCAGCCTCCCAGGGACAGTTAACACCGGGGAGCTGTTTTTT.

The V and J genes are TRBV4-1 and TRBJ2-7; 9 nucleotides line up with TRBD1. The junction had 8 bases not matched to a gene; V was cut back by 6 bases and J by 5 bases. The CDR3 runs to 14 residues. The V gene's germline CDR1 is MGHRA and CDR2 YSYEKL. The CDR3 region has the DNA TGCGCCAGCAGACCCGGGACAGGGATCGACGAGCAGTACTTC. Amino acid sequence: CASRPGTGIDEQYF.

The chain has TRBV6-5 and TRBJ2-5, with D maybe TRBD2 (7 bases). V gave up 8 bases and J gave up 5 bases, with 21 bases separating them. This CDR3 contains 15 residues. In germline, CDR1 is MNHEY, CDR2 SVGAGI. The CDR3 sequence is CASHSAGDIAETQYF. The CDR3 nucleotides read TGTGCCAGCCATTCTGCGGGGGACATAGCTGAGACCCAGTACTTC.